The rows below give T cell receptor beta chains drawn from one sample of a study of CD8+ T cells in alopecia areata. TCRdb's copy holds only in-frame clones and misses some; the assay was immunoSEQ multiplex PCR. The sample records around 80,000 clones, roughly 51% being singletons. Material: NKG2D-high CD8+ T cells sorted from blood. These receptors all come from a human donor with alopecia areata. Each CDR3 is given with its conserved first and last residue. The D gene is left open where the match is weak. Not all rows give a size; the values are once, few, many and, for expanded clones, a class.

size	J	V	D	CDR3	DNA
few	TRBJ2-1	TRBV4-1	-	CASSQGGHPSQFF	TGCGCCAGCAGCCAAGGAGGTCACCCCAGCCAGTTCTTC
-	TRBJ2-5	TRBV13	-	CASSPQQETQYF	TGTGCCAGCAGCCCCCAGCAAGAGACCCAGTACTTC
many	TRBJ2-1	TRBV7-9	TRBD2	CAMASGGDEQFF	TGTGCCATGGCTAGCGGGGGAGATGAGCAGTTCTTC
-	TRBJ2-7	TRBV5-1	-	CASSLAGNEQYF	TGCGCCAGCAGCTTGGCCGGGAACGAGCAGTACTTC
-	TRBJ2-2	TRBV7-9	TRBD2	CASSSNLAGVTGELFF	TGTGCCAGCAGCTCCAACCTAGCGGGGGTTACCGGGGAGCTGTTTTTT
-	TRBJ1-1	TRBV5-6	-	CASSTGLTEAFF	TGTGCCAGCAGTACAGGGCTCACTGAAGCTTTCTTT
-	TRBJ2-1	TRBV2	TRBD2	CASSVLAENEQFF	TGTGCCAGCAGTGTTCTAGCGGAGAATGAGCAGTTCTTC
few	TRBJ1-3	TRBV5-6	-	CASSLGSFPGNTIYF	TGTGCCAGCAGCTTGGGGAGTTTTCCTGGAAACACCATATATTTT
-	TRBJ2-7	TRBV5-8	-	CASSQEYYEQYF	TGTGCCAGCAGCCAGGAGTACTACGAGCAGTACTTC
few	TRBJ1-4	TRBV23-1	-	CASSQFSRGKLFF	TGCGCCAGCAGTCAATTCTCCAGGGGAAAACTGTTTTTT
few	TRBJ2-7	TRBV27	-	CASSPLGARTQQYF	TGTGCCAGCAGTCCCCTGGGGGCCAGAACCCAGCAGTACTTC
-	TRBJ2-5	TRBV13	TRBD2	CASSPRLAGEETQYF	TGTGCCAGCAGCCCAAGACTAGCGGGGGAAGAGACCCAGTACTTC
few	TRBJ1-4	TRBV27	-	CASSLGRLMGKLFF	TGTGCCAGCAGTTTGGGCAGGTTGATGGGAAAACTGTTCTTT
-	TRBJ1-6	TRBV6-1	-	CASRESGTPGGRYSPLHF	TGTGCCAGCAGAGAATCCGGGACTCCCGGGGGGCGTTATTCACCCCTCCACTTT
few	TRBJ2-3	TRBV5-4	-	CASSLGPGSAQYF	TGTGCCAGCAGCTTGGGGCCGGGGTCCGCGCAGTATTTT
few	TRBJ2-3	TRBV2	TRBD1	CASSPQGSGTDTQYF	TGTGCCAGCAGTCCACAGGGGTCGGGCACAGATACGCAGTATTTT
once	TRBJ2-5	TRBV6-5	-	CASSPGFGETQYF	TGTGCCAGCAGCCCTGGGTTCGGAGAGACCCAGTACTTC
once	TRBJ2-7	TRBV2	-	CASSESTSGYEQYF	TGTGCCAGCAGTGAAAGTACGTCCGGGTACGAGCAGTACTTC
-	TRBJ2-3	TRBV2	-	CASFTGFASTDTQYF	TGTGCCAGCTTTACGGGTTTCGCTAGCACAGATACGCAGTATTTT
-	TRBJ2-2	TRBV29-1	-	CSVKGLYTEDTGELFF	TGCAGCGTCAAAGGGCTATACACCGAGGACACCGGGGAGCTGTTTTTT
-	TRBJ2-7	TRBV5-6	-	CASSFSREQYF	TGTGCCAGCAGCTTCAGCAGGGAGCAGTACTTC
-	TRBJ2-5	TRBV7-9	-	CASSLSTEVPETQYF	TGTGCCAGCAGCTTAAGTACCGAGGTCCCGGAGACCCAGTACTTC
-	TRBJ1-2	TRBV20-1	-	CSASDLYGYTF	TGCAGTGCTAGTGACCTTTATGGCTACACCTTC
-	TRBJ1-4	TRBV30	-	CAWSVIGEKLFF	TGTGCCTGGAGTGTCATCGGTGAAAAACTGTTTTTT
-	TRBJ1-1	TRBV4-1	-	CASSQAMNTEAFF	TGCGCCAGCAGCCAAGCGATGAACACTGAAGCTTTCTTT
-	TRBJ2-4	TRBV2	-	CASSEPDKNIQYF	TGTGCCAGCAGTGAACCGGATAAAAACATTCAGTACTTC
few	TRBJ2-3	TRBV5-1	-	CASSLMYPTPDTQYF	TGCGCCAGCAGCTTGATGTATCCAACTCCAGATACGCAGTATTTT
-	TRBJ1-2	TRBV27	-	CASREGGYGYTF	TGTGCCAGCAGGGAGGGGGGATACGGCTACACCTTC
-	TRBJ2-5	TRBV4-1	-	CASRPTGLQETQYF	TGCGCCAGCAGACCTACCGGGCTTCAAGAGACCCAGTACTTC
-	TRBJ2-3	TRBV4-1	TRBD2	CASSQTPSGVSDTQYF	TGCGCCAGCAGCCAAACACCCAGCGGGGTATCAGATACGCAGTATTTT
few	TRBJ2-4	TRBV28	-	CASSLHLDIQYF	TGTGCCAGCAGTCTCCACCTGGACATTCAGTACTTC
-	TRBJ2-7	TRBV27	-	CASSLTTAYEQYF	TGTGCCAGCAGTTTAACGACAGCTTACGAGCAGTACTTC
few	TRBJ2-1	TRBV5-4	-	CASSSTTGTDYNEQFF	TGTGCCAGCAGCTCTACTACCGGGACTGACTACAATGAGCAGTTCTTC
-	TRBJ2-3	TRBV2	TRBD2	CASTRGGTDTQYF	TGTGCCAGCACACGGGGGGGCACAGATACGCAGTATTTT
-	TRBJ2-3	TRBV30	-	CAWSVGQTNTDTQYF	TGTGCCTGGAGTGTAGGGCAGACAAACACAGATACGCAGTATTTT
-	TRBJ1-5	TRBV4-1	-	CASRVSHRLSNQPQHF	TGCGCTAGCCGGGTTTCACACCGATTAAGCAATCAGCCCCAGCATTTT
-	TRBJ2-5	TRBV5-8	-	CASSSSDTPPYQETQYF	TGTGCCAGCAGCTCTAGTGACACTCCCCCCTACCAAGAGACCCAGTACTTC
-	TRBJ1-2	TRBV30	-	CAWSVRAYGYTF	TGTGCCTGGAGTGTACGAGCATATGGCTACACCTTC
few	TRBJ2-1	TRBV28	-	CASRVWNEQFF	TGTGCCAGCAGGGTTTGGAATGAGCAGTTCTTC